Listed below are T cell receptor beta chains from one sample, sequenced in a study of blood T cell repertoires in COVID-19. Only in-frame clones appear in the TCRdb table, and some are missing; sequencing was by immunoSEQ multiplex PCR. The profile shows about 38,000 clones, nearly 90% of them singletons. The specimen was peripheral blood. The source of these receptors is a man in his 60s with COVID-19, enrolled during active disease. The CDR3 runs from the conserved cysteine through the conserved F or W. Each record gives: J gene, clone size, V gene, D gene, CDR3 DNA, CDR3 protein. A D gene is named only where the DNA matches it firmly. Expanded clones get a size class; other rows say once, few or many, or leave the size out.

TRBJ2-1 - TRBV5-1 - TGCGCCAGCAGCTCATCCGGGGAGCCCTACAATGAGCAGTTCTTC CASSSSGEPYNEQFF
TRBJ2-1 once TRBV12-3/TRBV12-4 - TGTGCCAGCAGTTTGGGGCAACAGCAGTTCTTC CASSLGQQQFF
TRBJ1-2 - TRBV5-1 TRBD1 TGCGCCAGCAGCTTTCGGGACAGCGCTTATGGCTACACCTTC CASSFRDSAYGYTF
TRBJ1-2 few TRBV5-6 - TGTGCCAGCAGCTTGAACAGGGCCGGCGGCTACACCTTC CASSLNRAGGYTF
TRBJ1-2 - TRBV7-9 TRBD1 TGTGCCAGCGAGAGACAGGGGGCTCGTGGCTACACCTTC CASERQGARGYTF
TRBJ2-7 few TRBV10-2 TRBD1 TGCGCCAGCAGAGGGACAGCCTCCTACGAGCAGTACTTC CASRGTASYEQYF
TRBJ2-2 - TRBV24-1 TRBD2 TGTGCCAGTAGCGGGGGGCCCTTCGGGGAGCTGTTTTTT CASSGGPFGELFF
TRBJ1-5 - TRBV29-1 - TGCAGCGTCTCTACAGGTTACAATCAGCCCCAGCATTTT CSVSTGYNQPQHF
TRBJ2-5 - TRBV27 TRBD1 TGTGCCAGCAGTAGAGACAGGGGGCGGCAAGAGACCCAGTACTTC CASSRDRGRQETQYF
TRBJ1-6 - TRBV27 - TGTGCCAGCAGTCATTTTCCCAGCCAGACAGCTTCTAATTCACCCCTCCACTTT CASSHFPSQTASNSPLHF
TRBJ2-1 - TRBV2 - TGTGCCAGCAGTGGGGGAGGCCTCTCCTACAATGAGCAGTTCTTC CASSGGGLSYNEQFF
TRBJ2-7 - TRBV2 TRBD1 TGTGCCAGCAGGGGACAGCCCTACGAGCAGTACTTC CASRGQPYEQYF
TRBJ2-6 - TRBV5-1 - TGCGCCAGCAGCGACTACGGTAGCTCTGGGGCCAACGTCCTGACTTTC CASSDYGSSGANVLTF
TRBJ2-7 - TRBV12-3/TRBV12-4 - TGTGCCAGCAGTCCCGGTCACGAGCAGTACTTC CASSPGHEQYF
TRBJ2-1 - TRBV29-1 TRBD2 TGCAGCGTTGAAGATTTAATAGAGCGGGAGGGCTCCTACAATGAGCAGTTCTTC CSVEDLIEREGSYNEQFF
TRBJ1-1 - TRBV5-1 TRBD1 TGCGCCAGCAGCTTCGAAGTTAGGGACAGCAACACTGAAGCTTTCTTT CASSFEVRDSNTEAFF
TRBJ2-1 - TRBV18 - TGTGCCAGCTCACCAACTACTGTAGGAACCGTGAACAATGAGCAGTTCTTC CASSPTTVGTVNNEQFF
TRBJ1-4 few TRBV18 - TGTGCCAGCTCACCACCGCCAGGAAGGGAAAAACTGTTTTTT CASSPPPGREKLFF
TRBJ1-1 - TRBV27 - TGTGCCACCATGAGGGTGGGGTTGAACACTGAAGCTTTCTTT CATMRVGLNTEAFF
TRBJ1-5 once TRBV19 - TGTGCCAGTAGTCTTCAGGGATACCAGCCCCAGCATTTT CASSLQGYQPQHF
TRBJ1-2 once TRBV5-1 TRBD1 TGCGCCAGCAGTTTGGGGACAGGGAACGGCTACACCTTC CASSLGTGNGYTF
TRBJ1-3 - TRBV19 TRBD1 TGTGCCAGTAGTGACACAGGGGGCAGCGGAAACACCATATATTTT CASSDTGGSGNTIYF
TRBJ2-7 once TRBV4-1 TRBD2 TGCGCCAGCAGCCAACCGGGACTAGTGTACGAGCAGTACTTC CASSQPGLVYEQYF
TRBJ1-2 - TRBV5-6 - TGTGCCAGCAGATCCCTGGCGGGGAACTATGGCTACACCTTC CASRSLAGNYGYTF
TRBJ2-7 - TRBV27 - TGTGCCAGCTCCCGCGCCCCAAGCGGGCTCCAGGAAGAGCAGTACTTC CASSRAPSGLQEEQYF
TRBJ1-5 - TRBV5-5 - TGTGCCAGCAGCGCTGCCCTACAGGGTGCTTATCAGCCCCAGCATTTT CASSAALQGAYQPQHF
TRBJ2-3 - TRBV3-1/TRBV3-2 TRBD2 TGTGCCAGCAGCCAAGATTGGCTAGCGGTTAGCACAGATACGCAGTATTTT CASSQDWLAVSTDTQYF
TRBJ1-5 few TRBV28 - TGTGCCAGCAGTTTATTACGGGGGTGGCAGCCCCAGCATTTT CASSLLRGWQPQHF
TRBJ1-3 - TRBV11-3 - TGTGCCAGCAGCGGTCCATGGGGCCGGCGGGGGGCTGGAAACACCATATATTTT CASSGPWGRRGAGNTIYF
TRBJ1-1 - TRBV27 - TGTGCCAGCCGAAAGGAGGGCACTGAAGCTTTCTTT CASRKEGTEAFF
TRBJ1-1 - TRBV7-9 - TGTGCCAGCAGCCCCCGCCCAACAGGTCTTCTGACTGAAGCTTTCTTT CASSPRPTGLLTEAFF
TRBJ1-6 once TRBV6-6 TRBD1 TGTGCCAGCCGGGACAGGGCGAATTCACCCCTCCACTTT CASRDRANSPLHF
TRBJ2-1 once TRBV27 TRBD2 TGTGCCAGCAGCGATAGCGGGATCTCCTACAATGAGCAGTTCTTC CASSDSGISYNEQFF
TRBJ1-1 - TRBV25-1 - TGTGCCAGCACCCCTCGGAGGGCTACAAACACTGAAGCTTTCTTT CASTPRRATNTEAFF
TRBJ1-2 few TRBV10-3 TRBD1 TGTGCCATCAGTGGGACAGGGACCCATGGCTACACCTTC CAISGTGTHGYTF
TRBJ2-5 - TRBV6-1 TRBD2 TGTGCCAGCAGTGAAAGAAGGGCGGGAGGAATGGCACAAGAGACCCAGTACTTC CASSERRAGGMAQETQYF
TRBJ1-5 - TRBV7-3 - TGTGCCAGCAGCTTCCTCGGGGTGGACCGTCAGCCCCAGCATTTT CASSFLGVDRQPQHF
TRBJ1-5 - TRBV24-1 TRBD1 TGTGCCACCAGTGACGGGACAGGGGGCAATCAGCCCCAGCATTTT CATSDGTGGNQPQHF
TRBJ1-1 - TRBV27 - TGTGCCAGCAGTCTTCCTGGCCGGGGCACTGAAGCTTTCTTT CASSLPGRGTEAFF
TRBJ2-2 - TRBV3-1/TRBV3-2 - TGTGCCAGCAGCCAGGGGGCGATTGCCGGGGAGCTGTTTTTT CASSQGAIAGELFF
TRBJ2-1 - TRBV4-1 - TGCGCCAGCAGCCAAGATCCCTCGCCAGGGAAGAATGAGCAGTTCTTC CASSQDPSPGKNEQFF
TRBJ2-7 few TRBV6-5 - TGTGCCAGCAGTTACGGTTCAGGGCGAAGCTCCTACGAGCAGTACTTC CASSYGSGRSSYEQYF
TRBJ2-2 - TRBV24-1 - TGTGCCACCAGTGAACCGGGGAAGGGCAACACCGGGGAGCTGTTTTTT CATSEPGKGNTGELFF
TRBJ2-7 - TRBV2 - TGTGCCAGCAGTGTTGGACAATTGAGGGAGCAGTACTTC CASSVGQLREQYF
TRBJ2-7 - TRBV28 - TGTGCCAGTGAGAGCCTAACCCCCTACGAGCAGTACTTC CASESLTPYEQYF
TRBJ1-1 - TRBV19 - TGTGCCAGTAGTATAGACAGGGTGAACACTGAAGCTTTCTTT CASSIDRVNTEAFF
TRBJ1-1 - TRBV10-2 - TGCGCCAGCAGTGAACTTTTGGGCAGGGTCGCTTTCTTT CASSELLGRVAFF
TRBJ1-1 - TRBV7-8 - TGTGCCAGCAGCTTAAAGGCACAGGAAGCTTTCTTT CASSLKAQEAFF
TRBJ1-1 - TRBV19 TRBD1 TGTGCCAGTAGTCCGGACAGGGTGAACACTGAAGCTTTCTTT CASSPDRVNTEAFF
TRBJ2-1 - TRBV28 TRBD2 TGTGCCAGCAGTTTAGGGGCTAGCGGAAACAATGAGCAGTTCTTC CASSLGASGNNEQFF
TRBJ1-1 - TRBV7-2 TRBD1 TGTGCCAGCAGCCCCTGGGACAGGGAGGGCACTGAAGCTTTCTTT CASSPWDREGTEAFF
TRBJ2-2 - TRBV5-5 TRBD1 TGTGCCAGCAGCTTTTCCGGGCAGGGGGCCGCCGGGGAGCTGTTTTTT CASSFSGQGAAGELFF
TRBJ2-7 few TRBV29-1 - TGCAGCGTTGAAGACAGGGAAGAAGACTACGAGCAGTACTTC CSVEDREEDYEQYF
TRBJ1-2 - TRBV11-2 - TGTGCCAGCAGCTCAGGTAGCGGTCACTATGGCTACACCTTC CASSSGSGHYGYTF
TRBJ1-5 - TRBV19 - TGTGCCAGTCGCAGGGGATTCAATCAGCCCCAGCATTTT CASRRGFNQPQHF